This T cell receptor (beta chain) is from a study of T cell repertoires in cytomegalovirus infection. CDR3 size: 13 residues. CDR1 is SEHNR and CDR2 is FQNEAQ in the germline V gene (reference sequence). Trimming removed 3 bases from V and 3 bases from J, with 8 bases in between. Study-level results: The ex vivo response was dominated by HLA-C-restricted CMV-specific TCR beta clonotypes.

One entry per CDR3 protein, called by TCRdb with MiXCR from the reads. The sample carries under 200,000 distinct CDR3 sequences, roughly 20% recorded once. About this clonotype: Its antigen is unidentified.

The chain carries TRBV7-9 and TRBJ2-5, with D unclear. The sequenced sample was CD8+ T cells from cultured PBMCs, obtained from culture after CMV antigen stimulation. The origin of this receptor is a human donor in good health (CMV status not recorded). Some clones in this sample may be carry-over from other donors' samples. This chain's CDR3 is CASSFRLKETQYF. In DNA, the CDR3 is TGTGCCAGCAGCTTTAGACTGAAAGAGACCCAGTACTTC. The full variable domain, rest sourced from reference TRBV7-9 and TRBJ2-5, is DTGVSQNPRHKITKRGQNVTFRCDPISEHNRLYWYRQTLGQGPEFLTYFQNEAQLEKSRLLSDRFSAERPKGSFSTLEIQRTEQGDSAMYLCASSFRLKETQYFGPGTRLLVL.